These 27 T cell receptor beta chains share one sample of origin, sequenced in a study of cytotoxic CD8 clonotypes in ibrutinib-treated CLL. Some clones are missing from TCRdb's copy, which holds only in-frame ones; the method was immunoSEQ multiplex PCR. The table has some 28,000 clones, approximately 57% seen once. The sequencing used PBMCs, collected before ibrutinib treatment. All receptors come from a human donor with chronic lymphocytic leukemia.

The rearrangement links TRBV28 to TRBJ2-2; 10 nucleotides align to TRBD1. Trimming removed 5 bases from V and 4 bases from J; junction bases left unmatched: 7. The length of the CDR3 is 16 residues. Germline CDR1 is MDHEN and CDR2 is SYDVKM. The CDR3 protein is CASSERTGGFTGELFF. CDR3 nucleotide sequence: TGTGCCAGCAGTGAGCGGACAGGGGGGTTCACCGGGGAGCTGTTTTTT.

The chain joins TRBV5-5 to TRBJ2-2, with D uncertain. This CDR3 comprises 12 residues. Per germline, CDR1 SGHKS and CDR2 YYEKEE (reference sequence). Trimming took off 3 bases at V and 2 bases at J, with 2 bases between the two ends. The CDR3 bases are TGTGCCAGCAGCTCCAACACCGGGGAGCTGTTTTTT. Translation gives CASSSNTGELFF.

This clone qualifies as medium-sized (0.01 to 0.1%). The gene calls are TRBV11-2 and TRBJ2-7; a possible D gene is TRBD1 (7 bases). This CDR3 has 15 residues. The germline V gene encodes CDR1 SGHAT and CDR2 FQNNGV. V gave up 5 bases and J gave up 0 bases, with 14 bases separating them. The CDR3 reads CASSVRGESSYEQYF. The CDR3 nucleotides read TGTGCCAGCAGCGTCAGGGGGGAATCCTCCTACGAGCAGTACTTC.

V gene TRBV29-1 combines with J gene TRBJ2-7; D not resolved. The germline V gene has CDR1 SQVTM and CDR2 ANQGSEA. The length of the CDR3 is 13 residues. V was pared by 1 base and J by 2 bases, with 9 bases between. The chain's CDR3 is CSVEGEVPYEQYF. In DNA form, the CDR3 reads TGCAGCGTTGAAGGTGAGGTCCCCTACGAGCAGTACTTC.

The CDR3 spells CASSLAGRQINYGYTF. DNA of the CDR3: TGTGCCAGCAGCTTGGCCGGGAGACAGATTAACTATGGCTACACCTTC. The rearrangement links TRBV5-6 to TRBJ1-2; D is perhaps TRBD1 (5 bases). In germline, CDR1 is SGHDT, CDR2 YYEEEE. With 0 bases removed from V and 1 base from J, the gap between germline ends came to 13 bases. This CDR3 has 16 amino acids.

The V call is TRBV5-6, the J call TRBJ2-3, with TRBD2 as a possible D gene (5 bases). The CDR3 is 13 residues long. V lost 4 bases, J lost 3 bases, and 9 bases lay in between. The germline V gene has CDR1 SGHDT and CDR2 YYEEEE. The DNA of the CDR3 is TGTGCCAGCAGCCCACCGGGGACAGATACGCAGTATTTT. As protein: CASSPPGTDTQYF.

The chain uses TRBV14 and TRBJ1-6; D unclear. The germline V gene has CDR1 SGHDN and CDR2 FVKESK. V was clipped by 2 bases and J by 8 bases, with 13 bases between them. The CDR3 totals 15 residues. DNA of the CDR3: TGTGCCAGCAGCCAAACGGCAGTTTTTTATTCACCCCTCCACTTT. Translated, it gives CASSQTAVFYSPLHF.

By sample share, this clone is medium-sized. This rearrangement joins TRBV11-2 to TRBJ2-1; D perhaps matches TRBD2 (6 bases). This CDR3 region has 14 residues. CDR1 is SGHAT and CDR2 is FQNNGV in the germline V gene. V lost 0 bases, J lost 14 bases, and 17 bases lay in between. The CDR3 loop is CASSLEQRGGEEFF. For the CDR3, the DNA is TGTGCCAGCAGCTTAGAGCAGAGGGGTGGGGAGGAGTTCTTC.

In this sample, this clone is medium-sized. The rearrangement links TRBV18 to TRBJ1-2, with D possibly TRBD1 on 5 matching bases. The germline CDR1 and CDR2 sequences are KGHSH and LQKENI. Trimming left V 5 bases short and J 3 bases short, with 16 bases between. The CDR3 totals 15 residues. In DNA form, the CDR3 reads TGTGCCAGCTCAATCGGGACTCCGGGGGACTATGGCTACACCTTC. Translated: CASSIGTPGDYGYTF.

The V and J genes are TRBV28 and TRBJ1-4; D is unresolved. V was shortened by 6 bases and J by 8 bases, with 13 bases between the two germline ends. The CDR3 has 13 amino acids. Per germline, CDR1 MDHEN and CDR2 SYDVKM. The CDR3 DNA is TGTGCCAGCAGGAGAGGGCCAGTCGAAAAACTGTTTTTT. This encodes CASRRGPVEKLFF.

The genes are TRBV25-1 and TRBJ2-1; D uncertain. The CDR3 sequence is 14 residues long. The ends were cut back, 7 bases at V and 6 bases at J, with 16 bases in the middle. Germline V gene lookup returns CDR1 MGHDK and CDR2 SYGVNS. CDR3 residues: CASTDGVKANEQFF. Here the CDR3 DNA reads TGTGCCAGCACAGACGGAGTCAAGGCCAATGAGCAGTTCTTC.

J is TRBJ1-5 and V is TRBV2, with 9 bases lining up with TRBD1. This CDR3 has 16 residues. The germline V gene encodes CDR1 SNHLY and CDR2 FYNNEI. Unmatched junction bases numbered 6, after V lost 6 bases and J lost 0 bases. In DNA form, the CDR3 reads TGTGCCAGCAGGGACAGGGGAGTGGATAGCAATCAGCCCCAGCATTTT. Translated, it gives CASRDRGVDSNQPQHF. Drawing the rest from reference TRBV2 and TRBJ1-5, the complete variable domain is EPEVTQTPSHQVTQMGQEVILRCVPISNHLYFYWYRQILGQKVEFLVSFYNNEISEKSEIFDDQFSVERPDGSNFTLKIRSTKLEDSAMYFCASRDRGVDSNQPQHFGDGTRLSIL.

V is TRBV10-3 and J is TRBJ1-2, with D unresolved. The CDR3 extends over 15 amino acids. Between the trimmed V and J ends, which lost 1 base and 7 bases, there was a span of 16 bases. Per the germline V gene, CDR1 is ENHRY and CDR2 is SYGVKD. The CDR3 region is CAISELLGLRVGYTF. The CDR3 nucleotides read TGTGCCATCAGTGAGTTGTTAGGTCTGAGGGTTGGCTACACCTTC.

The chain links TRBV6-1 to TRBJ1-1; no definite D call. V lost 6 bases and J 1 base, leaving 9 bases between the germline ends. CDR1 MNHNS and CDR2 SASEGT come from the germline V gene. This CDR3 region has 13 residues. CDR3 residues: CASRRAGNTEAFF. CDR3 nucleotides: TGTGCCAGCAGAAGGGCGGGGAACACTGAAGCTTTCTTT.

J is TRBJ2-1 and V is TRBV18, with D uncertain. The CDR3 loop spans 14 amino acids. Germline V lookup: CDR1 KGHSH, CDR2 LQKENI. The V end was cut by 2 bases, the J end by 5 bases, with 10 bases between. The CDR3 loop is CASSPRASNNEQFF. The CDR3 bases are TGTGCCAGCTCACCAAGGGCCTCTAACAATGAGCAGTTCTTC.

The chain carries TRBV2 and TRBJ2-4; 8 positions agree with TRBD2. CDR3 size: 17 residues. Germline CDR1 reads SNHLY; CDR2 reads FYNNEI. The J segment lost 8 bases and the V segment lost 6 bases, leaving 18 bases of the junction unmatched. The DNA for the CDR3 is TGTGCCAGCAGCTGGATCCGGAGCGGGAGCGGCTTGGACATTCAGTACTTC. It yields the protein CASSWIRSGSGLDIQYF.

The chain employs TRBV19 and TRBJ1-4; D gene unclear. The length of the CDR3 is 11 residues. V was cut by 10 bases and J by 6 bases, with 9 bases left in between. Germline-derived CDR1 and CDR2 are LNHDA and SQIVND (reference sequence). CDR3 in amino acids: CATRRDEKLFF. In DNA, the CDR3 is TGTGCCACAAGGAGGGATGAAAAACTGTTTTTT.

This clone was detected only a few times. The rearrangement links TRBV10-2 to TRBJ1-3; D remains ambiguous. V lost 5 bases and J lost 5, with 10 bases in between. The CDR3 runs to 13 residues. Germline loops: CDR1 WSHSY, CDR2 SAAADI. CDR3 coding DNA: TGCGCCAGCAGTTCTAGAAACCGAAACACCATATATTTT. It yields the protein CASSSRNRNTIYF.

By share, this clone ranks as medium-sized. The chain is built from TRBV18 and TRBJ1-5; D is perhaps TRBD1 (5 bases). Germline CDR1 is KGHSH and CDR2 is LQKENI. This CDR3 spans 13 amino acids. Trimming left V 3 bases short and J 7 bases short, with 10 bases between. The CDR3 loop is CASSPTGDQPQHF. The CDR3 nucleotides are TGTGCCAGCTCACCCACCGGGGACCAGCCCCAGCATTTT. The full variable domain, rest sourced from reference TRBV18 and TRBJ1-5, is NAGVMQNPRHLVRRRGQEARLRCSPMKGHSHVYWYRQLPEEGLKFMVYLQKENIIDESGMPKERFSAEFPKEGPSILRIQQVVRGDSAAYFCASSPTGDQPQHFGDGTRLSIL.

This chain uses TRBV29-1 with TRBJ2-7, with D perhaps TRBD1 or TRBD2 (5 bases each). The germline V gene has CDR1 SQVTM and CDR2 ANQGSEA. V lost 2 bases and J 1 base, leaving 9 bases between the germline ends. CDR3 length equals 13 residues. The CDR3 is CSVEPRGSYEQYF. For the CDR3, the DNA is TGCAGCGTTGAACCGAGGGGATCCTACGAGCAGTACTTC.

This clone was counted only a few times. The chain couples TRBV6-6 to TRBJ1-2; 7 nucleotides match TRBD1. This CDR3 region has 14 residues. V dropped 6 bases and J dropped 3; count of bases not matched to a gene: 7. Germline V lookup: CDR1 MNHNY, CDR2 SVGAGI (reference sequence). This CDR3 reads CASSRQGADYGYTF. Here the CDR3 DNA reads TGTGCCAGCAGCAGACAGGGTGCGGACTATGGCTACACCTTC.

The chain uses TRBV18 and TRBJ2-7; TRBD1 matches at 9 bases. The V gene end was trimmed by 1 base and the J gene end by 0 bases; junction bases not matched to a gene: 4. CDR1 KGHSH and CDR2 LQKENI come from the germline V gene. The CDR3 is made up of 16 amino acids. The DNA of the CDR3 is TGTGCCAGCTCACCACACAGGGGGCATAGCTCCTACGAGCAGTACTTC. Translated, it gives CASSPHRGHSSYEQYF.

The chain joins TRBV5-1 to TRBJ2-7; TRBD1 aligns across 8 bases. The CDR3 consists of 14 residues. Germline V gene sequence: CDR1 SGHRS, CDR2 YFSETQ. V was clipped by 6 bases and J by 2 bases; unmatched bases: 7. The CDR3 DNA follows: TGCGCCAGCAAACCGGGACAGGTAACCTACGAGCAGTACTTC. Protein sequence: CASKPGQVTYEQYF.

This chain joins TRBV29-1 and TRBJ2-3, with D possibly being TRBD1 (6 bases). Trimming shortened V by 3 bases and J by 1 base, and 11 bases separated the two germline ends. The V gene's germline CDR1 is SQVTM and CDR2 ANQGSEA. CDR3 length: 14 amino acids. The CDR3 DNA is TGCAGCGTTGACTCAGGGGATGGCACAGATACGCAGTATTTT. It encodes CSVDSGDGTDTQYF.

The V and J genes are TRBV19 and TRBJ1-2; D is unresolved. The V gene lost 11 bases and the J gene lost 4 bases, with 14 bases spanning the gap. The CDR3 spans 12 residues. Germline V gene data show CDR1 as LNHDA and CDR2 as SQIVND (reference sequence). The CDR3 loop reads CAANGRGYGYTF. The CDR3 nucleotides read TGTGCCGCAAACGGGAGAGGCTATGGCTACACCTTC.

V gene TRBV10-3 combines with J gene TRBJ1-6; 12 bases line up with TRBD1. The CDR3 consists of 17 residues. The trim removed 4 bases at V and 9 bases at J, leaving 10 bases unmatched. Germline lookup yields CDR1 ENHRY and CDR2 SYGVKD. The CDR3 DNA sequence: TGTGCCATCAGTGGTCCGGGACAGGGGGCGCAGGTTTCACCCCTCCACTTT. Protein sequence: CAISGPGQGAQVSPLHF.

The chain uses TRBV7-9 and TRBJ2-7; 9 bases fit TRBD1. Germline V gene data show CDR1 as SEHNR and CDR2 as FQNEAQ (reference sequence). The CDR3 sequence is 17 residues long. Trimming took 5 bases from V and 6 from J; bases not matched to a gene: 17. CDR3 amino acids: CASSPRSRGTGWGEQYF. The CDR3 bases are TGTGCCAGCAGCCCCCGCTCCCGGGGGACAGGGTGGGGCGAGCAGTACTTC. The complete variable domain, with remaining parts taken from reference TRBV7-9 and TRBJ2-7, reads DTGVSQNPRHKITKRGQNVTFRCDPISEHNRLYWYRQTLGQGPEFLTYFQNEAQLEKSRLLSDRFSAERPKGSFSTLEIQRTEQGDSAMYLCASSPRSRGTGWGEQYFGPGTRLTVT.